These 32 T cell receptor beta chains were sequenced from one sample in a study of blood T cells in healthy people across ages. The authors ran a second PCR of about 7 to 11 cycles using a sample-barcoded 5' primer and a J-beta primer mix. TCRdb recomputed calls from the 5' RACE reads with MiXCR, one row per CDR3 protein. The table has over 600,000 distinct CDR3 sequences, about 56% seen once; the top ten hold roughly 24%. The sample taken for sequencing was blood. The receptors originated from a man aged 35-49 years in good health.

The chain links TRBV9 to TRBJ1-2, with D tentatively TRBD1 (5 bases). The CDR3 sequence is 14 residues long. CDR1 is SGDLS and CDR2 is YYNGEE in the germline V gene. V lost 1 base to trimming and J lost 2 bases, with 9 bases between them. The DNA for the CDR3 is TGTGCCAGCAGCGTACGACAGCAAAACTATGGCTACACCTTC. Translation gives CASSVRQQNYGYTF.

This clonotype turned up a few times. This rearrangement joins TRBV7-2 to TRBJ1-2, with D uncertain. The CDR3 extends over 13 amino acids. CDR1 and CDR2 (germline): SGHTA, FQGNSA. Trimming removed 4 bases from V and 3 bases from J, with 9 bases in between. CDR3 nucleotides: TGTGCCAGCAGCTCGATACCGGACTATGGCTACACCTTC. It codes for CASSSIPDYGYTF. The full variable domain, completed using reference TRBV7-2 and TRBJ1-2, is GAGVSQSPSNKVTEKGKDVELRCDPISGHTALYWYRQSLGQGLEFLIYFQGNSAPDKSGLPSDRFSAERTGGSVSTLTIQRTQQEDSAVYLCASSSIPDYGYTFGSGTRLTVV.

The chain is built from TRBV27 and TRBJ1-2; weak D call: TRBD1 (5 bases). Deletions cut 5 bases from V and 4 bases from J, with 20 bases between. Germline assignment: CDR1 MNHEY and CDR2 SMNVEV (reference sequence). This CDR3 contains 16 residues. This CDR3 is CASSGGSTFGIYGYTF. CDR3 coding DNA: TGTGCCAGCAGTGGGGGAAGTACTTTCGGGATCTATGGCTACACCTTC.

This clonotype showed up just once. This chain joins TRBV3-1 and TRBJ2-7, with D possibly TRBD2 on 6 matching bases. This CDR3 is built from 16 residues. Trimming removed 4 bases at V and 2 bases at J, with 18 bases between. CDR1 is LGHDT and CDR2 is YNNKEL in the germline V gene (reference sequence). CDR3 in amino acids: CASSPSITSPTYEQYF. The DNA for the CDR3 is TGTGCCAGCAGCCCAAGTATAACTAGCCCAACCTACGAGCAGTACTTC.

This clonotype turned up a few times. This rearrangement joins TRBV7-3 to TRBJ1-1, with D maybe TRBD1 (5 bases). CDR3 length: 13 amino acids. Trimming removed 0 bases from V and 11 bases from J, with 13 bases in between. The germline gives CDR1 SGHTA, CDR2 FQGTGA. Here the CDR3 reads CASSLTYTGEAFF. The CDR3 nucleotides read TGTGCCAGCAGCTTAACGTACACGGGGGAGGCTTTCTTT.

The chain is built from TRBV28 and TRBJ2-3, with a tentative D call TRBD2 (6 bases). The CDR3 extends over 16 amino acids. The germline V and J ends were trimmed by 7 bases and 0 bases, with 17 bases remaining between them. Germline V gene lookup returns CDR1 MDHEN and CDR2 SYDVKM. Here the CDR3 DNA reads TGTGCCAGCATCAACGGAGGGGCTTTTAGCACAGATACGCAGTATTTT. Its protein is CASINGGAFSTDTQYF. The whole variable domain, filled in from reference TRBV28 and TRBJ2-3, reads DVKVTQSSRYLVKRTGEKVFLECVQDMDHENMFWYRQDPGLGLRLIYFSYDVKMKEKGDIPEGYSVSREKKERFSLILESASTNQTSMYLCASINGGAFSTDTQYFGPGTRLTVL.

This clonotype was recorded once. The chain combines TRBV5-1 with TRBJ2-7; 8 nucleotides align to TRBD1. This CDR3 is 16 amino acids long. V shed 0 bases, J shed 3 bases, and the junction held 8 bases outside the gene matches. The germline gives CDR1 SGHRS, CDR2 YFSETQ. CDR3 sequence: CASSLDFPGQDYEQYF. The CDR3 DNA follows: TGCGCCAGCAGCTTGGATTTCCCGGGACAGGACTACGAGCAGTACTTC.

The chain has TRBV4-3 and TRBJ2-7, with D possibly matching TRBD1 (5 bases). Trimming removed 0 bases from V and 7 bases from J, with 13 bases in between. The germline CDR1 and CDR2 sequences are LGHNA and YSLEER. The CDR3 spans 14 residues. The CDR3 here is CASSQDPGYGEQYF. The CDR3 nucleotides read TGCGCCAGCAGCCAAGATCCAGGGTATGGTGAGCAGTACTTC.

The rearrangement uses TRBV11-2 and TRBJ1-2; D not resolved. The CDR3 has 16 amino acids. Trimming shortened V by 5 bases and J by 0 bases, and 16 bases separated the two germline ends. CDR1 is SGHAT, CDR2 FQNNGV, per germline. CDR3 sequence: CASSQEPEITNYGYTF. The CDR3 DNA reads TGTGCCAGCAGCCAAGAGCCAGAAATTACTAACTATGGCTACACCTTC.

This clonotype has ten or more counts. The chain combines TRBV4-3 with TRBJ2-5; D may be TRBD2 (6 bases). This CDR3 has 14 residues. V lost 4 bases, J lost 5 bases, and 14 bases lay in between. Germline V lookup: CDR1 LGHNA, CDR2 YSLEER. CDR3 nucleotide sequence: TGCGCCAGCAGCCCCCAAACTAGCCCGGAGACCCAGTACTTC. Its translation is CASSPQTSPETQYF.

This clonotype was counted only a few times. The J gene is TRBJ2-6, the V gene TRBV20-1; D is ambiguous. The CDR3 loop spans 15 amino acids. Per germline, CDR1 DFQATT and CDR2 SNEGSKA (reference sequence). V lost 0 bases, J lost 2 bases, and 8 bases lay in between. The CDR3 DNA is TGCAGTGCTAGAGATTTGAGTACTGGGGCCAACGTCCTGACTTTC. Translation gives CSARDLSTGANVLTF.

The rearrangement uses TRBV30 and TRBJ2-4, with D possibly being TRBD2 (6 bases). This CDR3 is built from 13 residues. V was trimmed by 4 bases and J by 4 bases, leaving 11 bases between them. Germline CDR1 GTSNPN, CDR2 SVGIG (reference sequence). The CDR3 loop is CAWTRREKNIQYF. CDR3 nucleotide sequence: TGTGCCTGGACCCGACGGGAGAAAAACATTCAGTACTTC.

The rearrangement uses TRBV28 and TRBJ2-5; D uncertain. V lost 1 base and J lost 2, with 11 bases in between. Per the germline V gene, CDR1 is MDHEN and CDR2 is SYDVKM. The CDR3 contains 15 residues. DNA for the CDR3: TGTGCCAGCAGTTTATTTGGGCAGATACAAGAGACCCAGTACTTC. Translated: CASSLFGQIQETQYF.

On this clonotype itself: Compared with germline, one end of the junction differs, possibly owing to a read error. The V and J genes are TRBV28 and TRBJ1-1, with no clear D. This CDR3 region has 12 residues. Germline V lookup: CDR1 MDHEN, CDR2 SYDVKM. This chain's CDR3 is CASGFPDTEAFF. The DNA for the CDR3 is TGTGCCAGCGGTTTTCCGGACACTGAAGCTTTCTTT.

The V call is TRBV29-1, the J call TRBJ2-1; no clear D. Germline-derived CDR1 and CDR2 are SQVTM and ANQGSEA. V was trimmed by 6 bases and J by 3 bases, leaving 12 bases between them. This CDR3 spans 13 amino acids. CDR3 nucleotide sequence: TGCAGCGTCGACCACGGCAACTACAATGAGCAGTTCTTC. It yields the protein CSVDHGNYNEQFF.

The J gene is TRBJ1-5, the V gene TRBV27; D is possibly TRBD1 (6 bases). The CDR3 spans 16 residues. Germline V CDR1 and CDR2: MNHEY, SMNVEV (reference sequence). With 2 bases removed from V and 1 base from J, the gap between germline ends came to 12 bases. CDR3 DNA sequence: TGTGCCAGCAGTTTACGGGGCAGGGGAAGCAATCAGCCCCAGCATTTT. Its translation is CASSLRGRGSNQPQHF.

The gene calls are TRBV28 and TRBJ1-1; 8 bases line up with TRBD1. The CDR3 is 14 amino acids. The junction had 5 bases not matched to a gene; V was cut back by 4 bases and J by 4 bases. CDR1 is MDHEN and CDR2 is SYDVKM in the germline V gene. CDR3 coding DNA: TGTGCCAGCAGTTCGACAGGGGAGCGCACTGAAGCTTTCTTT. It codes for CASSSTGERTEAFF.

Only one count was recorded for this clonotype. This rearrangement joins TRBV18 to TRBJ2-7; no clear D. The CDR3 is 14 residues long. The germline V and J ends were trimmed by 1 base and 0 bases, with 7 bases remaining between them. In germline, CDR1 is KGHSH, CDR2 LQKENI. The CDR3, as DNA: TGTGCCAGCTCACCACAAAAGACCTCCTACGAGCAGTACTTC. Translated: CASSPQKTSYEQYF.

This chain uses TRBV12-3 or TRBV12-4 with TRBJ1-1, with D hard to call. Deletions cut 6 bases from V and 0 bases from J, with 11 bases between. The CDR3 has 14 residues. Here the CDR3 DNA reads TGTGCCAGCAGCCCGGTTACGATGAACACTGAAGCTTTCTTT. It is translated as CASSPVTMNTEAFF.

The CDR3 nucleotides read TGTGCCATCAGTACAGGGGTCGACCCTATCCTCCAAGAGACCCAGTACTTC. This translates into CAISTGVDPILQETQYF. The rearrangement uses TRBV10-3 and TRBJ2-5; 7 bases align to TRBD1. Germline CDR1 is ENHRY and CDR2 is SYGVKD. The ends lost 5 bases at V and 1 base at J; junction bases unmatched: 13. The CDR3 contains 17 residues.

The rearrangement joins TRBV11-1 to TRBJ2-4, with 7 bases matching TRBD1. Germline V gives CDR1 SGHAT, CDR2 FQDESV (reference sequence). Trimming at V came to 0 bases and at J to 3 bases, leaving 14 bases not matched to a gene. There are 19 residues in the CDR3. In DNA form, the CDR3 reads TGTGCCAGCAGCTTAGCGCCACCGGGGCCCGGGACAGACAAAAACATTCAGTACTTC. Translation gives CASSLAPPGPGTDKNIQYF.

This clonotype has more than one count but fewer than ten. The CDR3 loop reads CASSDLGETQYF. The CDR3 region has the DNA TGTGCCAGCAGCGACCTTGGGGAGACCCAGTACTTC. J is TRBJ2-5 and V is TRBV6-5; D is ambiguous. V gave up 6 bases and J gave up 5 bases, with 10 bases separating them. The CDR3 loop spans 12 amino acids. Germline CDR1 reads MNHEY; CDR2 reads SVGAGI.

In this sample, this clonotype turned up a few times. V and J are TRBV29-1 and TRBJ2-5, with D possibly matching TRBD1 (7 bases). This CDR3 region has 13 residues. Germline V gives CDR1 SQVTM, CDR2 ANQGSEA. The ends were cut back, 0 bases at V and 7 bases at J, with 12 bases in the middle. CDR3 residues: CSVEDPQGGTQYF. In nucleotides, the CDR3 is TGCAGCGTTGAAGATCCTCAGGGGGGGACCCAGTACTTC.

This clonotype has only a few counts. This chain links TRBV7-9 with TRBJ1-2; D is unclear. This CDR3 is built from 13 residues. Per the germline V gene, CDR1 is SEHNR and CDR2 is FQNEAQ (reference sequence). V gave up 5 bases and J gave up 8 bases, with 15 bases separating them. The CDR3 loop reads CASSPLSGRGYTF. CDR3 in DNA: TGTGCCAGCAGCCCCTTAAGCGGTAGGGGCTACACCTTC. Full variable domain (remainder filled in from reference TRBV7-9 and TRBJ1-2): DTGVSQNPRHKITKRGQNVTFRCDPISEHNRLYWYRQTLGQGPEFLTYFQNEAQLEKSRLLSDRFSAERPKGSFSTLEIQRTEQGDSAMYLCASSPLSGRGYTFGSGTRLTVV.

J is TRBJ1-2 and V is TRBV28, with a tentative D call TRBD1 (5 bases). The ends were cut back, 8 bases at V and 6 bases at J, with 19 bases in the middle. CDR3 length: 14 amino acids. In germline, CDR1 is MDHEN, CDR2 SYDVKM. As DNA, the CDR3 is TGTGCCAGCCGCCTTGCAGGGAGTCCCAATGGCTACACCTTC. Translated, it gives CASRLAGSPNGYTF.

V and J are TRBV24-1 and TRBJ2-1; 7 positions match TRBD2. Unmatched junction bases numbered 17, after V lost 3 bases and J lost 7 bases. CDR1 is KGHDR and CDR2 is SFDVKD in the germline V gene. CDR3 length equals 18 residues. The CDR3 sequence is CATSDGTGTTILTNEQFF. The CDR3 DNA reads TGTGCCACCAGTGATGGTACCGGGACTACCATTCTTACGAATGAGCAGTTCTTC.

The chain is built from TRBV7-9 and TRBJ1-2; tentative D call: TRBD1 (5 bases). V gave up 0 bases and J gave up 0 bases, with 11 bases separating them. The length of the CDR3 is 16 residues. Germline V gives CDR1 SEHNR, CDR2 FQNEAQ (reference sequence). The CDR3 nucleotides are TGTGCCAGCAGCTTAGCTTCCAGGGAAGCTAACTATGGCTACACCTTC. Translating gives CASSLASREANYGYTF.

The genes are TRBV6-5 and TRBJ2-7; 9 nucleotides line up with TRBD1. The junction had 8 bases not matched to a gene; V was cut back by 10 bases and J by 1 base. This CDR3 comprises 14 residues. In germline, CDR1 is MNHEY, CDR2 SVGAGI. CDR3: CATQTGTGSYEQYF. CDR3 bases: TGTGCCACCCAAACCGGGACAGGGTCCTACGAGCAGTACTTC.

This rearrangement joins TRBV20-1 to TRBJ1-2; D unresolved. Germline-derived CDR1 and CDR2 are DFQATT and SNEGSKA (reference sequence). CDR3 length: 12 amino acids. V shed 3 bases and J shed 2 bases, with 7 bases lying between them. The CDR3 region is CSASGTNYGYTF. The CDR3 DNA sequence: TGCAGTGCTAGCGGTACAAACTATGGCTACACCTTC.

This chain connects TRBV6-2 or TRBV6-3 to TRBJ2-3; 8 bases are a match to TRBD1. Germline V CDR1 and CDR2: MNHEY, SVGEGT. The CDR3 loop spans 14 amino acids. The trim removed 6 bases at V and 6 bases at J, leaving 8 bases unmatched. The CDR3: CASRQQGASDTQYF. DNA for the CDR3: TGTGCCAGCAGGCAGCAGGGGGCATCGGATACGCAGTATTTT.

This chain uses TRBV6-2 or TRBV6-3 with TRBJ2-1; D gene unclear. CDR3 length equals 15 residues. V was clipped by 0 bases and J by 7 bases, with 13 bases between them. Germline CDR1 is MNHEY and CDR2 is SVGEGT. CDR3: CASSYSWAPLNEQFF. CDR3 DNA sequence: TGTGCCAGCAGTTACTCATGGGCTCCCTTAAATGAGCAGTTCTTC.

The sample holds a few counts of this clonotype. The genes are TRBV10-3 and TRBJ2-3; 8 bases fit TRBD2. Germline trimming cut 8 bases from V and 4 bases from J; bases unmatched to any gene: 5. This CDR3 is built from 13 residues. Germline V CDR1 and CDR2: ENHRY, SYGVKD. The CDR3 protein is CAISPAGADTQYF. CDR3 sequence (DNA): TGTGCCATCTCCCCAGCGGGGGCAGATACGCAGTATTTT.